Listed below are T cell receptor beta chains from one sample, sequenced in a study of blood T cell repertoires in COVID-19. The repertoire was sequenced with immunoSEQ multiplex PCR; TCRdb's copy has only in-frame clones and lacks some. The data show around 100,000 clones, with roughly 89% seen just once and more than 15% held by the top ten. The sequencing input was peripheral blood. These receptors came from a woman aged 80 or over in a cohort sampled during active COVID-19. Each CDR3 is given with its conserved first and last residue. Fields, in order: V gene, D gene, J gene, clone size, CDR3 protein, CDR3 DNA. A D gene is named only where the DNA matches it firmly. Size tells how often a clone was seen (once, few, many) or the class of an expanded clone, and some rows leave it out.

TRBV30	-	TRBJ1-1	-	CAWSGSRGTEAFF	TGTGCCTGGAGTGGGTCAAGGGGAACTGAAGCTTTCTTT
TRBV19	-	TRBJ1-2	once	CASSTGDRYGYTF	TGTGCCAGTAGTACAGGGGATCGGTATGGCTACACCTTC
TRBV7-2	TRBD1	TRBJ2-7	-	CASSPAGGQGVYEQYF	TGTGCCAGCAGCCCAGCTGGTGGACAGGGGGTCTACGAGCAGTACTTC
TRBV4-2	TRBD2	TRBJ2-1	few	CASSHAEGSGRTDEQFF	TGTGCCAGCAGCCATGCCGAGGGTAGCGGGAGGACGGATGAGCAGTTCTTC
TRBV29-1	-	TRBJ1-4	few	CSVWAGAGNEKLFF	TGCAGCGTTTGGGCGGGGGCTGGGAATGAAAAACTGTTTTTT
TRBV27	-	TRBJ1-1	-	CASSLQQATEAFF	TGTGCCAGCAGTCTACAGCAGGCCACTGAAGCTTTCTTT
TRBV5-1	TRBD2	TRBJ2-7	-	CASSPRRLAGPYEQYF	TGCGCCAGCAGCCCCCGACGGTTAGCGGGTCCCTACGAGCAGTACTTC
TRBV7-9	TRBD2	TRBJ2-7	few	CASSLGLAVRDEQYF	TGTGCCAGCAGCTTAGGACTAGCGGTAAGGGACGAGCAGTACTTC
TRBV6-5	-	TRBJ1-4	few	CASILGAATNEKLFF	TGTGCCAGCATCCTGGGGGCCGCAACTAATGAAAAACTGTTTTTT
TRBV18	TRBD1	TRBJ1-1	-	CASSLGTGKVHEAFF	TGTGCCAGCTCACTTGGGACAGGGAAAGTGCATGAAGCTTTCTTT
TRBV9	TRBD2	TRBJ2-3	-	CASSVVAGGRADTQYF	TGTGCCAGCAGCGTAGTAGCGGGGGGTCGGGCAGATACGCAGTATTTT
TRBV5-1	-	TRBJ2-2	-	CASSPGRQNTGELFF	TGCGCCAGCAGCCCGGGTCGCCAAAACACCGGGGAGCTGTTTTTT
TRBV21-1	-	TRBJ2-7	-	CASSKELVVPYEQYF	TGTGCCAGCAGCAAAGAGCTAGTAGTCCCCTACGAGCAGTACTTC
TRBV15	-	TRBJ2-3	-	CATSGSGHLTDTQYF	TGTGCCACCAGCGGGTCGGGACACCTGACAGATACGCAGTATTTT
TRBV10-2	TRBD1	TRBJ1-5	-	CASRRDRESAQPQHF	TGCGCCAGCAGACGGGACAGGGAGTCCGCTCAGCCCCAGCATTTT
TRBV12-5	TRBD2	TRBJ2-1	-	CASGLVLTSGNNEQFF	TGTGCTAGTGGTTTGGTACTAACTAGCGGAAACAATGAGCAGTTCTTC
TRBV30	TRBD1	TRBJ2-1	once	CAWSDDRGRSNEQFF	TGTGCCTGGAGTGACGACAGGGGGCGATCCAATGAGCAGTTCTTC
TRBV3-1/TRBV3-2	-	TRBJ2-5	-	CASRPRGAEETQYF	TGTGCCAGCAGGCCACGGGGGGCGGAGGAGACCCAGTACTTC
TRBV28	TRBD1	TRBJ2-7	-	CASSSGTGVSYEQYF	TGTGCCAGCAGTTCGGGGACAGGGGTCTCCTACGAGCAGTACTTC
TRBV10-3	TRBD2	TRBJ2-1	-	CAISEYGTSGANEQFF	TGTGCCATCAGTGAGTACGGGACTAGCGGAGCCAATGAGCAGTTCTTC
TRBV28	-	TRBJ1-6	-	CASSLPRGGFGSPLHF	TGTGCCAGCAGTTTACCCCGAGGGGGTTTTGGCTCACCCCTCCACTTT
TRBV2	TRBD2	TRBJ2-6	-	CASSLTSGGAGPNVLTF	TGTGCCAGCAGTTTGACTAGCGGGGGGGCCGGTCCCAACGTCCTGACTTTC
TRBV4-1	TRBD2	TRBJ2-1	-	CASSKTGLAGASSYNEQFF	TGCGCCAGCAGCAAGACGGGACTAGCGGGGGCTAGCTCCTACAATGAGCAGTTCTTC
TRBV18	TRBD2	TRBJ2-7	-	CASSPFTSGTYEQYF	TGTGCCAGCTCACCATTCACTAGCGGTACCTACGAGCAGTACTTC
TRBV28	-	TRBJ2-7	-	CASSATGGQLSTPYEQYF	TGTGCCAGCAGTGCGACCGGAGGCCAACTTTCCACCCCCTACGAGCAGTACTTC
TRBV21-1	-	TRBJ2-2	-	CASSNSAGESGELFF	TGTGCCAGCAGCAACTCGGCAGGGGAATCCGGGGAGCTGTTTTTT
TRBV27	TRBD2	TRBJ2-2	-	CASRLRSGGANTGELFF	TGTGCCAGTAGACTTAGAAGCGGGGGGGCCAACACCGGGGAGCTGTTTTTT
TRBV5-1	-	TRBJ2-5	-	CASSLDHGETQYF	TGCGCCAGCAGCTTGGATCACGGAGAGACCCAGTACTTC
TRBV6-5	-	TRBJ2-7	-	CASSGGVDAYEQYF	TGTGCCAGCAGCGGCGGGGTCGATGCCTACGAGCAGTACTTC
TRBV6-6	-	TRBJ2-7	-	CASSQGRYEQYF	TGTGCCAGCAGCCAGGGGCGGTACGAGCAGTACTTC
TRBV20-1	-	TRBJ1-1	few	CSASVGGPNTEAFF	TGCAGTGCTAGTGTTGGAGGGCCAAACACTGAAGCTTTCTTT